Each of the 25 T cell receptor beta chains below was sequenced from the same sample in a study of blood T cell repertoires in COVID-19. Produced via immunoSEQ multiplex PCR; TCRdb's table is partial and in-frame only. This sample has about 200,000 clones, with 80% to 90% found just once. The specimen sequenced was peripheral blood. These receptors originate from a woman in her 70s with active or convalescent COVID-19.

This clone occurred once. The rearrangement links TRBV10-3 to TRBJ2-1; 14 nucleotides agree with TRBD2. The CDR3 has 19 amino acids. After removal of 3 bases from V and 8 bases from J, the junction contained 15 bases not matched to a gene. CDR1 and CDR2 from the germline V gene are ENHRY and SYGVKD. The CDR3 nucleotides read TGTGCCATCAGTGAAATGACCCCCCGACTAGCGGGAGGGATCCATGAGCAGTTCTTC. Amino acid sequence: CAISEMTPRLAGGIHEQFF.

The chain couples TRBV9 to TRBJ1-2, with TRBD1 identical over 10 bases. From germline, CDR1 is SGDLS and CDR2 YYNGEE. J lost 7 bases, V lost 3 bases, and 6 bases had no gene match. The length of the CDR3 is 14 residues. CDR3 sequence (DNA): TGTGCCAGCAGCGGGACAGGGGGTTTTGGTGGCTACACCTTC. The encoded protein is CASSGTGGFGGYTF.

To note about this clone: Other DNA sequences of this sample code for an identical CDR3. The V and J genes are TRBV5-1 and TRBJ2-2, with D possibly matching TRBD2 (7 bases). The CDR3 extends over 16 amino acids. Trimming took off 0 bases at V and 4 bases at J, with 13 bases between the two ends. CDR1 SGHRS and CDR2 YFSETQ come from the germline V gene. This CDR3 is CASSLARGASTGELFF. The CDR3 DNA follows: TGCGCCAGCAGCTTGGCCCGGGGGGCGTCCACCGGGGAGCTGTTTTTT.

This chain uses TRBV3-1 (or the pseudogene TRBV3-2) with TRBJ2-7; TRBD1 matches 11 bases. CDR3 length: 14 amino acids. Germline CDR1 LGHDT, CDR2 YNNKEL (reference sequence). The J segment lost 6 bases and the V segment lost 4 bases, leaving 5 bases of the junction unmatched. CDR3 amino acids: CASSPLGQGGEQYF. For the CDR3, the DNA is TGTGCCAGCAGCCCCCTGGGACAGGGGGGCGAGCAGTACTTC.

The rearrangement uses TRBV11-2 and TRBJ2-7, with TRBD1 matching over 7 bases. The CDR3 has 13 residues. V dropped 8 bases and J dropped 4; count of bases not matched to a gene: 8. Germline CDR1 SGHAT, CDR2 FQNNGV. CDR3 sequence: CASLRTGGYEQYF. For the CDR3, the DNA is TGTGCCAGCTTGAGGACAGGTGGTTACGAGCAGTACTTC.

CDR3 bases: TGTGCCAGCAGTTACTACGGACAGGGGAGCTCTGGGGCCAACGTCCTGACTTTC. Protein: CASSYYGQGSSGANVLTF. This chain joins TRBV6-2 or TRBV6-3 and TRBJ2-6; 9 bases fit TRBD1. The CDR3 has 18 residues. V lost 1 base to trimming and J lost 0 bases; unmatched junction nucleotides: 4. The germline CDR1 and CDR2 sequences are MNHEY and SVGEGT.

This clone was seen once. This chain connects TRBV6-2 or TRBV6-3 to TRBJ1-4; TRBD1 matches 7 bases. The J segment lost 4 bases and the V segment lost 2 bases, leaving 13 bases of the junction unmatched. The CDR3 runs to 18 residues. Germline values: CDR1 MNHEY, CDR2 SVGEGT. As DNA, the CDR3 is TGTGCCAGCAGTTACCTCGGACAGGCCATCGGTGGTAATGAAAAACTGTTTTTT. As protein: CASSYLGQAIGGNEKLFF.

V usage is TRBV6-5 and J usage is TRBJ2-5; a weak D match, TRBD1 (6 bases). The CDR3 covers 14 residues. In germline, CDR1 is MNHEY, CDR2 SVGAGI. Trimming shortened V by 6 bases and J by 4 bases, and 15 bases separated the two germline ends. CDR3 in DNA: TGTGCCAGCAGGCCCGCTCAGGGGATAGAGACCCAGTACTTC. Its translation: CASRPAQGIETQYF.

The genes are TRBV3-1 (or the pseudogene TRBV3-2) and TRBJ2-7; D gene ambiguous. CDR3 size: 14 residues. Trimming stripped 10 bases from V and 0 bases from J, with 16 bases between. Germline lookup yields CDR1 LGHDT and CDR2 YNNKEL (reference sequence). As DNA, the CDR3 is TGTGCCACTTCCCCGCTCATGAGCTCCTACGAGCAGTACTTC. It encodes CATSPLMSSYEQYF.

The CDR3 loop is CASSLFVPNYNEQFF. In DNA, the CDR3 is TGTGCCAGCAGTTTATTTGTCCCCAACTACAATGAGCAGTTCTTC. This chain joins TRBV28 and TRBJ2-1; no clear D gene. Between the trimmed V and J ends, which lost 1 base and 3 bases, there was a span of 10 bases. This CDR3 is built from 15 residues. Germline CDR1 is MDHEN and CDR2 is SYDVKM.

CDR3 DNA sequence: TGTGCCAGCAGCCAAGGGGGCAGGGCTAACTATGGCTACACCTTC. Its protein is CASSQGGRANYGYTF. The chain uses TRBV3-1 (or the pseudogene TRBV3-2) and TRBJ1-2, with D possibly TRBD1 on 5 matching bases. The CDR3 totals 15 residues. The germline V gene encodes CDR1 LGHDT and CDR2 YNNKEL (reference sequence). V dropped 1 base and J dropped 0 bases, with 9 bases sitting between them.

The chain employs TRBV7-2 and TRBJ2-3; D might be TRBD2 (6 bases). V shed 3 bases and J shed 8 bases, with 18 bases lying between them. This CDR3 is built from 15 residues. Per the germline V gene, CDR1 is SGHTA and CDR2 is FQGNSA. The CDR3 loop is CASSLGGSLRGTQYF. The CDR3, as DNA: TGTGCCAGCAGCTTGGGAGGCTCCTTACGTGGTACGCAGTATTTT.

The rearrangement links TRBV6-6 to TRBJ2-1; D gene uncertain. Germline V CDR1 and CDR2: MNHNY, SVGAGI (reference sequence). Trimming took off 8 bases at V and 2 bases at J, with 10 bases between the two ends. The CDR3 is 13 amino acids. In DNA form, the CDR3 reads TGTGCCAGCTCCTTTACGGCCTACAATGAGCAGTTCTTC. Translated: CASSFTAYNEQFF.

In the case of this clone: Since a much larger clone is just one base distant, this may be a read error. The chain carries TRBV4-1 and TRBJ2-1, with 7 nucleotides matching TRBD1. Germline trimming cut 5 bases from V and 9 bases from J; bases unmatched to any gene: 4. Germline CDR1 reads MGHRA; CDR2 reads YSYEKL. CDR3 length: 12 residues. This chain's CDR3 is CASSVQGTEQFF. CDR3 DNA sequence: TGCGCCAGCAGCGTACAGGGGACTGAGCAGTTCTTC.

The rearrangement links TRBV29-1 to TRBJ2-7, with 7 bases aligning to TRBD1. With 4 bases clipped from V and 0 bases from J, the junction kept 3 bases outside the gene matches. This CDR3 region has 13 residues. Germline CDR1 reads SQVTM; CDR2 reads ANQGSEA. The CDR3 DNA reads as TGCAGCGTTGGCTGGGACAGCTCCTACGAGCAGTACTTC. Translation: CSVGWDSSYEQYF.

The chain has TRBV2 and TRBJ1-2; 11 bases agree with TRBD1. CDR3 length: 13 residues. V shed 4 bases and J 10 bases; nucleotides not matched to a gene: 5. Germline V lookup: CDR1 SNHLY, CDR2 FYNNEI. As DNA, the CDR3 is TGTGCCAGCAGTGCCCGGACAGGGGGCGACTACACCTTC. Protein: CASSARTGGDYTF.

The chain carries TRBV28 and TRBJ1-2; D not certain. Germline CDR1 reads MDHEN; CDR2 reads SYDVKM. V was cut by 4 bases and J by 3 bases, with 6 bases left in between. This CDR3 contains 12 residues. This CDR3 reads CASSSGDYGYTF. Here the CDR3 DNA reads TGTGCCAGCAGTTCGGGAGACTATGGCTACACCTTC.

The rearrangement links TRBV12-3 or TRBV12-4 to TRBJ2-1, with no clear D. Trimming cost V 7 bases and J 5 bases, with 9 bases left between them. The CDR3 has 12 amino acids. The CDR3 nucleotides are TGTGCCAGCACCAGAGGCCACAATGAGCAGTTCTTC. Translating gives CASTRGHNEQFF.

This clone was counted once. The rearrangement uses TRBV5-4 and TRBJ2-2, with 10 bases lining up with TRBD2. With V trimmed by 5 bases and J by 5 bases, 6 bases remained unmatched. The length of the CDR3 is 15 residues. Germline V gene lookup returns CDR1 SGHNT and CDR2 YYREEE (reference sequence). Here the CDR3 DNA reads TGTGCCAGCAGGCTAGCGGGAGAGGGAACCGGGGAGCTGTTTTTT. Its protein is CASRLAGEGTGELFF.

This chain links TRBV5-1 with TRBJ2-2; 7 bases match TRBD2. Germline CDR1 SGHRS, CDR2 YFSETQ. The CDR3 is 17 amino acids. J lost 5 bases, V lost 4 bases, and 14 bases had no gene match. As DNA, the CDR3 is TGCGCCAGCAGCCCGGGGATCAGTAGCGGGTTAACCGGGGAGCTGTTTTTT. It translates to CASSPGISSGLTGELFF.

The chain recombines TRBV2 with TRBJ1-1, with D unresolved. CDR3 length: 13 residues. V dropped 2 bases and J dropped 1 base, with 5 bases sitting between them. The germline CDR1 and CDR2 sequences are SNHLY and FYNNEI. DNA of the CDR3: TGTGCCAGCAGTGAAACAGCGAACACTGAAGCTTTCTTT. Its protein is CASSETANTEAFF.

V and J are TRBV6-5 and TRBJ1-2, with TRBD1 matching over 7 bases. V lost 4 bases and J lost 0; bases outside the gene matches: 5. Germline V gene lookup returns CDR1 MNHEY and CDR2 SVGAGI. The CDR3 spans 15 residues. The CDR3 DNA sequence: TGTGCCAGCAGTTCGACAGGGTCAGCTAACTATGGCTACACCTTC. This sequence encodes CASSSTGSANYGYTF.

The chain combines TRBV6-5 with TRBJ2-1; TRBD1 matches at 11 bases. The germline gives CDR1 MNHEY, CDR2 SVGAGI. J gave up 5 bases and V 4 bases, and 4 bases lay outside the gene matches. The CDR3 covers 15 residues. The CDR3 DNA follows: TGTGCCAGCAGTTCGGGACAGGGGGTCAACAATGAGCAGTTCTTC. Residues: CASSSGQGVNNEQFF.

This clone showed up just once. The rearrangement joins TRBV6-5 to TRBJ1-6; tentatively, D is TRBD1 (6 bases). The germline gives CDR1 MNHEY, CDR2 SVGAGI. Between the trimmed V and J ends, which lost 3 bases and 5 bases, there was a span of 14 bases. The CDR3 extends over 16 amino acids. CDR3 protein: CASSYWGPGDNSPLHF. Here the CDR3 DNA reads TGTGCCAGCAGTTATTGGGGGCCAGGAGATAATTCACCCCTCCACTTT.

The chain links TRBV18 to TRBJ2-5, with 8 bases aligning to TRBD1. V lost 2 bases to trimming and J lost 3 bases; unmatched junction nucleotides: 5. The CDR3 has 15 residues. The germline V gene has CDR1 KGHSH and CDR2 LQKENI. The CDR3: CASSPGRGREETQYF. CDR3 nucleotides: TGTGCCAGCTCACCAGGCAGGGGGCGCGAAGAGACCCAGTACTTC.